This T cell receptor (beta chain) appears in the sequencing data of a study of spatial heterogeneity in lung cancer. At the level of the study: Sequence detection consistently recorded a greater number of beta-chain than alpha-chain sequences.

The time point here: sample taken at primary tumor resection. Extraction of whole RNA from tumor, nontumor lung or frozen PBMC preceded unsorted sequencing. CDR3 length equals 14 residues. Trimming removed 5 bases at V and 1 base at J, with 10 bases between. Germline V gene data show CDR1 as SGHTA and CDR2 as FQGNSA. TCRdb analysed the 5' RACE reads with MiXCR anew, one entry per CDR3 protein. Of 50,000 or so distinct CDR3 sequences in the sample, less than 8.5% were seen once. The chain carries TRBV7-2 and TRBJ2-3; TRBD1 might be the D (6 bases). Material: PBMCs, obtained at surgery. This sequence originates from a female donor with early-stage non-small cell lung cancer. This CDR3 reads CASSEGVGTDTQYF. The CDR3 bases are TGTGCCAGCAGCGAGGGGGTGGGCACAGATACGCAGTATTTT. Full variable domain (rest looked up from reference TRBV7-2 and TRBJ2-3): GAGVSQSPSNKVTEKGKDVELRCDPISGHTALYWYRQSLGQGLEFLIYFQGNSAPDKSGLPSDRFSAERTGGSVSTLTIQRTQQEDSAVYLCASSEGVGTDTQYFGPGTRLTVL.